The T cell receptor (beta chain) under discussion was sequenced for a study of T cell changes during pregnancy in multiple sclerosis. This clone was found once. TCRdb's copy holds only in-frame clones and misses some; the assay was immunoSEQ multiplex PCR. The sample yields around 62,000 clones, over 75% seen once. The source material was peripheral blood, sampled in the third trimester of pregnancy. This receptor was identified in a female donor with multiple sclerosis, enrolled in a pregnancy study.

The chain's CDR3 is CASSLAGDVGNTIYF. In DNA, the CDR3 is TGTGCCAGCAGCTTAGCAGGGGACGTCGGAAACACCATATATTTT. The chain joins TRBV5-5 to TRBJ1-3; D may be TRBD1 (6 bases). The germline V and J ends were trimmed by 2 bases and 4 bases, with 13 bases remaining between them. The CDR3 contains 15 residues. Per germline, CDR1 SGHKS and CDR2 YYEKEE (reference sequence). The full variable domain, rest sourced from reference TRBV5-5 and TRBJ1-3, is DAGVTQSPTHLIKTRGQQVTLRCSPISGHKSVSWYQQVLGQGPQFIFQYYEKEERGRGNFPDRFSARQFPNYSSELNVNALLLGDSALYLCASSLAGDVGNTIYFGEGSWLTVV.